The table lists the clone carrying this T cell receptor beta chain with a few counts. Its antigen remains unknown. TCRdb fed the RT-PCR reads into MiXCR, producing one record per CDR3 protein. The sample contains some 640,000 distinct CDR3 sequences, roughly 13% of which appear only once. The data derive from a study of response to subunit inactivated influenza vaccine. Whole-study findings and limits: Authors suggested that a seasonal influenza vaccination recruits few new T cells each time.

The receptor comes from a man between 45 and 60 years old who received an inactivated influenza vaccine. This sample comprised PBMCs from blood, obtained roughly 15 days before vaccination.

CDR3 nucleotide sequence: TGTGCCAGCAGCGCTCCCCTATGGGGAGAGCAGTTCTTC. It specifies CASSAPLWGEQFF. The chain joins TRBV9 to TRBJ2-1; D is ambiguous. The V gene lost 3 bases and the J gene lost 10 bases, with 14 bases spanning the gap. Germline loops: CDR1 SGDLS, CDR2 YYNGEE. The CDR3 covers 13 residues.